This T cell receptor (beta chain) was identified in a study of T cell responses to AZD1222 COVID-19 vaccine listed by TCRdb under 2021. Regarding the study in general: A total of 230 to 250 trial participants underwent TCR sequencing, of whom 200 to 220 received two doses of AZD1222 and around 26 received two doses of the MenACWY control vaccine. Trial participants were enrolled by age into 18-55, 56-69 and 70-plus year subgroups, with approximately 150, 28 and 58 TCR-sequenced participants respectively.

What the time point label conveys for this sample: baseline before first vaccination. This specimen's treatment or condition label, per the study, means: meningococcal conjugate vaccine given as trial control. Vaccinee samples were obtained from the UK trials COV001 and COV002, which included a single-blind randomized controlled phase 2/3 trial of AZD1222 (ChAdOx1 nCoV-19) in healthy adults. For TCRbeta chain sequencing, PBMC samples from trial participants were taken at day 0 and at day 28 after the second dose. Points the paper makes about the study in general: Participants were mostly white British and included more females than males, and it was suggested by the authors that clonal diversity may have been underestimated. Conclusions about previously exposed vaccinees are limited, since just a handful of AZD1222 recipients were seropositive for SARS-CoV-2 at baseline. The 56-69-year group was small, and its depth increase did not reach significance, likely because of low power. Vaccine-associated CD4 TCRs spanned the whole spike protein, with dominant responses in regions 160-218 and 743-854. A significant rise in spike-specific TCR breadth and depth was observed after two AZD1222 doses relative to day 0 and relative to MenACWY recipients. Because no samples from the day 14 peak response were available, repertoires could be characterized only after the peak T cell response. Nearly half of unique spike-specific TCRs reportedly recognized epitopes outside regions mutated in the B.1.351 and B.1.1.7 variants.

The CDR3 regions of human TCRbeta chains were analyzed by immunosequencing. As for the authors' bioinformatics: TCRs in the repertoires were compared against a reference library of SARS-CoV-2-specific TCRs that had been generated with the MIRA antigen-specificity platform. Breadth meant the fraction of unique TCRs that were SARS-CoV-2-associated, whereas depth meant the fraction of total T cells that were SARS-CoV-2-associated. Using the MIRA data, each spike-specific TCR was mapped to the spike region that the TCR reacts to and placed in a CD4 or CD8 class. Log10-transformed breadth and depth values were compared by one-way ANOVA with Sidak's multiple comparisons tests. TCRdb obtained this table from immuneACCESS and retained in-frame rearrangements with V and J assigned. These tables miss some clones; where compared with another copy, unresolved V genes account for less than half of the shortfall, and the remainder is unexplained. Clone size and the V and J calls come from that table; the DNA yielded D and trimming. This sample comprises around 120,000 clones, 88% of them detected only once. 18% of the sample rests with the top ten.

CDR1 is given as SGHNT and CDR2 as YYREEE, both from the germline V gene (reference sequence). Compared with germline, V lacks 4 bases and J lacks 2 bases; bases without a gene match: 6. The CDR3 covers 15 residues, taking in both the cysteine and the phenylalanine. Only the CDR3 DNA is retained, 45 bases long and in frame from the first base. This clone was counted a few times. The antigen it recognizes is unknown. Base quality data are lacking; no much larger clone is found one base away. The rearranged chain carries TRBV5-4 and TRBJ2-7, and 10 bases in between align with TRBD2. This clonotype originated in an adult in good health. The specimen was peripheral blood, collected on day 0 of MenACWY control vaccination. The sequenced DNA is TGTGCCAGCAGCCCCACCGGGACTAGCGCCTACGAGCAGTACTTC. This yields the protein CASSPTGTSAYEQYF.